The 32 T cell receptor beta chains below come from one sample, sequenced in a study of cytomegalovirus exposure and HLA in healthy donors. The PCR made use of 60 Vbeta and 13 Jbeta primers. Libraries were prepared by immunoSEQ multiplex PCR; TCRdb keeps only in-frame clonotypes and omits some of them. This table holds over 100,000 clones. Sequencing was performed on PBMCs. These receptors came from a man aged 30-40 years in good health and CMV-seronegative.

The V and J genes are TRBV4-2 and TRBJ2-1; TRBD2 matches at 7 bases. V lost 4 bases, J lost 4 bases, and 10 bases stayed unmatched. CDR3 length: 16 residues. CDR1 is LGHNA and CDR2 is YNFKEQ in the germline V gene. The CDR3 reads CASSPRDYSGYNEQFF. CDR3 coding DNA: TGTGCCAGCAGCCCCCGAGATTATAGCGGGTACAATGAGCAGTTCTTC.

The chain joins TRBV7-2 to TRBJ1-1, with D unclear. The CDR3 length is 16 residues. The germline gives CDR1 SGHTA, CDR2 FQGNSA. V lost 2 bases, J lost 1 base, and 14 bases lay in between. CDR3 residues: CASSLKGGGWNTEAFF. The CDR3 nucleotides are TGTGCCAGCAGCTTAAAGGGAGGCGGGTGGAACACTGAAGCTTTCTTT.

The chain couples TRBV6-6 to TRBJ1-1; D gene ambiguous. This CDR3 contains 13 residues. CDR1 is MNHNY and CDR2 is SVGAGI in the germline V gene (reference sequence). Between the trimmed V and J ends, which lost 8 bases and 4 bases, there was a span of 14 bases. In DNA form, the CDR3 reads TGTGCCAGCGAATTTCAGGCGGGCACTGAAGCTTTCTTT. The encoded protein is CASEFQAGTEAFF.

This clone counts as medium-sized by frequency. The chain couples TRBV2 to TRBJ1-5; 7 bases map to TRBD1. Germline CDR1 SNHLY, CDR2 FYNNEI. The CDR3 is 14 amino acids. With 6 bases clipped from V and 3 bases from J, the junction kept 5 bases outside the gene matches. As DNA, the CDR3 is TGTGCCAGCAGGCAACAGGGGTCCAATCAGCCCCAGCATTTT. This codes for CASRQQGSNQPQHF. Together with reference TRBV2 and TRBJ1-5, the CDR3 gives the full variable domain: EPEVTQTPSHQVTQMGQEVILRCVPISNHLYFYWYRQILGQKVEFLVSFYNNEISEKSEIFDDQFSVERPDGSNFTLKIRSTKLEDSAMYFCASRQQGSNQPQHFGDGTRLSIL.

The J gene is TRBJ2-2, the V gene TRBV6-1; TRBD2 might be the D (6 bases). Germline assignment: CDR1 MNHNS and CDR2 SASEGT. This CDR3 spans 14 amino acids. Trimming stripped 6 bases from V and 2 bases from J, with 10 bases between. CDR3 nucleotides: TGTGCCAGCAGCGACGGGGGTAACACCGGGGAGCTGTTTTTT. Translated: CASSDGGNTGELFF.

The chain is built from TRBV7-2 and TRBJ1-1; D is possibly TRBD1 (5 bases). The CDR3 is made up of 14 amino acids. CDR1 is SGHTA, CDR2 FQGNSA, per germline. Trimming stripped 2 bases from V and 4 bases from J, with 11 bases between. The CDR3 sequence is CASSLQGPGTEAFF. CDR3 nucleotide sequence: TGTGCCAGCAGCTTACAGGGTCCGGGCACTGAAGCTTTCTTT. The full variable domain, with the rest looked up from reference TRBV7-2 and TRBJ1-1, is GAGVSQSPSNKVTEKGKDVELRCDPISGHTALYWYRQSLGQGLEFLIYFQGNSAPDKSGLPSDRFSAERTGGSVSTLTIQRTQQEDSAVYLCASSLQGPGTEAFFGQGTRLTVV.

CDR3 sequence reads: CASSLVNGGGLDEQFF. CDR3 nucleotide sequence: TGTGCCAGCAGCTTAGTAAACGGCGGGGGCCTCGATGAGCAGTTCTTC. This chain joins TRBV7-8 and TRBJ2-1; D is perhaps TRBD2 (7 bases). V lost 1 base to trimming and J lost 8 bases, with 18 bases between them. The germline CDR1 and CDR2 sequences are SGHVS and FQNEAQ. CDR3 length: 16 residues.

The rearrangement uses TRBV10-1 and TRBJ1-1; D is perhaps TRBD1 (5 bases). Germline-derived CDR1 and CDR2 are WNHNN and SYGVQD (reference sequence). The CDR3 spans 15 residues. V dropped 5 bases and J dropped 3 bases, with 16 bases sitting between them. CDR3 nucleotides: TGCGCCAGCAGTCCGCCCCGGGGAGGGGACACTGAAGCTTTCTTT. Amino acid sequence: CASSPPRGGDTEAFF.

The V and J genes are TRBV27 and TRBJ1-6, with D hard to call. Trimming took 0 bases from V and 2 from J, leaving 8 bases between them. This CDR3 is built from 16 residues. Germline CDR1 reads MNHEY; CDR2 reads SMNVEV (reference sequence). The DNA of the CDR3 is TGTGCCAGCAGTTTATCGTGGCCAGCCTATAATTCACCCCTCCACTTT. Translation gives CASSLSWPAYNSPLHF.

Regarding this clone: Lacking the conserved final phenylalanine or tryptophan, this CDR3 likely reflects a read error. This chain connects TRBV5-1 to TRBJ1-3; D may be TRBD1 (6 bases). The CDR3 loop spans 15 amino acids. CDR1 SGHRS and CDR2 YFSETQ come from the germline V gene. V lost 4 bases to trimming and J lost 0 bases, with 11 bases between them. The CDR3: CASSTGQLSGNTIYL. CDR3 nucleotide sequence: TGCGCCAGCAGCACCGGACAGCTCTCTGGAAACACCATATATCTT.

The V call is TRBV6-5, the J call TRBJ1-2; TRBD1 matches 7 bases. The CDR3 spans 13 residues. V lost 3 bases to trimming and J lost 5 bases; unmatched junction nucleotides: 3. CDR1 MNHEY and CDR2 SVGAGI come from the germline V gene. CDR3 in amino acids: CASSYSTGYGYTF. CDR3 sequence (DNA): TGTGCCAGCAGTTATTCGACAGGGTATGGCTACACCTTC.

The chain combines TRBV7-3 with TRBJ2-2; 8 bases match TRBD1. Per germline, CDR1 SGHTA and CDR2 FQGTGA. The junction had 7 bases not matched to a gene; V was cut back by 1 base and J by 6 bases. The CDR3 is 16 residues long. The CDR3 region has the DNA TGTGCCAGCAGCTTAAGCCCAGGGGGCGCCGCCGGGGAGCTGTTTTTT. Protein: CASSLSPGGAAGELFF.

V usage is TRBV6-5 and J usage is TRBJ2-3; 11 bases map to TRBD2. V was pared by 2 bases and J by 7 bases, with 8 bases of the junction left unmatched. The CDR3 runs to 16 residues. Germline V CDR1 and CDR2: MNHEY, SVGAGI. The CDR3 sequence is CASSYMLAGGRNTQYF. In nucleotides, the CDR3 is TGTGCCAGCAGTTACATGCTAGCGGGGGGTAGGAATACGCAGTATTTT.

The rearrangement links TRBV7-8 to TRBJ2-4, with D uncertain. The germline gives CDR1 SGHVS, CDR2 FQNEAQ. V lost 1 base to trimming and J lost 0 bases, with 10 bases between them. This CDR3 has 16 amino acids. The CDR3 sequence: CASSLGRVLAKNIQYF. Here the CDR3 DNA reads TGTGCCAGCAGCTTAGGTCGGGTCCTAGCCAAAAACATTCAGTACTTC.

The rearrangement uses TRBV9 and TRBJ2-2, with 7 nucleotides matching TRBD2. The CDR3 consists of 16 residues. Germline lookup yields CDR1 SGDLS and CDR2 YYNGEE. With 6 bases clipped from V and 1 base from J, the junction kept 9 bases outside the gene matches. In DNA form, the CDR3 reads TGTGCCAGCACCCCCCGGGGGACTAAGAACACCGGGGAGCTGTTTTTT. Translation gives CASTPRGTKNTGELFF.

This rearrangement joins TRBV15 to TRBJ2-2; D gene ambiguous. Germline CDR1 is LNHNV and CDR2 is YYDKDF (reference sequence). V lost 5 bases and J 2 bases, leaving 9 bases between the germline ends. The CDR3 has 14 amino acids. CDR3 in amino acids: CATSPPVNTGELFF. DNA of the CDR3: TGTGCCACCAGCCCCCCGGTAAACACCGGGGAGCTGTTTTTT.

This sequence joins TRBV18 and TRBJ1-3, with D hard to call. The CDR3 extends over 15 amino acids. Trimming removed 3 bases from V and 0 bases from J, with 9 bases in between. Germline CDR1 is KGHSH and CDR2 is LQKENI. The CDR3 region is CASSPSGYSGNTIYF. The CDR3 DNA sequence: TGTGCCAGCTCACCGAGTGGTTACTCTGGAAACACCATATATTTT.

The chain uses TRBV15 and TRBJ1-5; possible D gene TRBD1, 5 bases. The CDR3 totals 12 residues. Trimming cost V 4 bases and J 10 bases, with 11 bases left between them. Germline lookup yields CDR1 LNHNV and CDR2 YYDKDF (reference sequence). The CDR3: CATSTRGEPQHF. The CDR3 coding sequence is TGTGCCACCAGCACACGGGGGGAACCCCAGCATTTT.

J is TRBJ2-5 and V is TRBV2; D is possibly TRBD1 (5 bases). Germline CDR1 is SNHLY and CDR2 is FYNNEI. V was pared by 8 bases and J by 2 bases, with 15 bases between. The CDR3 is 14 amino acids. The CDR3: CASQGSMGQETQYF. CDR3 nucleotides: TGTGCCAGCCAGGGCAGTATGGGGCAAGAGACCCAGTACTTC. Combining the CDR3 with reference TRBV2 and TRBJ2-5 gives the whole variable domain EPEVTQTPSHQVTQMGQEVILRCVPISNHLYFYWYRQILGQKVEFLVSFYNNEISEKSEIFDDQFSVERPDGSNFTLKIRSTKLEDSAMYFCASQGSMGQETQYFGPGTRLLVL.

The CDR3 protein is CAWSVFGTGKDTQYF. The CDR3 nucleotides are TGTGCCTGGAGTGTCTTCGGGACAGGGAAAGATACGCAGTATTTT. The V and J genes are TRBV30 and TRBJ2-3, with 9 bases matching TRBD1. With 0 bases clipped from V and 5 bases from J, the junction kept 6 bases outside the gene matches. The CDR3 has 15 amino acids. The germline CDR1 and CDR2 sequences are GTSNPN and SVGIG (reference sequence).

The chain uses TRBV5-1 and TRBJ2-3; TRBD2 matches at 9 bases. The CDR3 is 15 residues long. Per germline, CDR1 SGHRS and CDR2 YFSETQ. J was trimmed by 3 bases and V by 4 bases; bases with no gene match: 6. The CDR3 here is CASSLTSGRTDTQYF. CDR3 bases: TGCGCCAGCAGCCTGACTAGCGGTAGGACAGATACGCAGTATTTT.

The chain carries TRBV5-1 and TRBJ1-2; the D is unclear. The germline gives CDR1 SGHRS, CDR2 YFSETQ. The germline V and J ends were trimmed by 2 bases and 3 bases, with 8 bases remaining between them. CDR3 length equals 13 residues. The CDR3 DNA reads as TGCGCCAGCAGCTTATACAGTGACTATGGCTACACCTTC. It translates to CASSLYSDYGYTF.

The chain joins TRBV18 to TRBJ2-7; 9 nucleotides line up with TRBD1. The CDR3 is 16 amino acids. Germline-derived CDR1 and CDR2 are KGHSH and LQKENI. Losses at the gene ends were 0 bases for V and 5 bases for J; bases not matched to a gene: 8. CDR3 nucleotide sequence: TGTGCCAGCTCACCACCTACAGGGGGCACCTTCCACGAGCAGTACTTC. It specifies CASSPPTGGTFHEQYF.

As to this clone: Its ends do not fully match the called genes, so a read error is possible. V and J are TRBV5-4 and TRBJ1-3; the match to TRBD1 covers 7 bases. The germline V gene has CDR1 SGHNT and CDR2 YYREEE (reference sequence). The CDR3 covers 16 residues. DNA of the CDR3: TGTGCCAGCAGCCAGGGGTCCGCGAAGTCGGGACAGCTTTTAAATTTT. Protein sequence: CASSQGSAKSGQLLNF.

The rearrangement joins TRBV18 to TRBJ1-6; 9 bases are shared with TRBD1. V shed 4 bases and J 5 bases; nucleotides not matched to a gene: 6. Germline lookup yields CDR1 KGHSH and CDR2 LQKENI. The CDR3 loop spans 16 amino acids. CDR3: CASSLTGGLDNSPLHF. Here the CDR3 DNA reads TGTGCCAGCTCACTTACAGGGGGCTTAGATAATTCACCCCTCCACTTT.

The gene calls are TRBV7-7 and TRBJ2-5; TRBD1 aligns across 8 bases. The V gene's germline CDR1 is SSHAT and CDR2 FNYEAQ (reference sequence). This CDR3 is 13 amino acids long. The V segment lost 4 bases and the J segment 6 bases; nucleotides outside the gene matches: 4. The CDR3: CASSSGGGKTQYF. CDR3 bases: TGTGCCAGCAGCTCAGGGGGCGGAAAGACCCAGTACTTC.

The J gene is TRBJ2-7, the V gene TRBV28; D might be TRBD1 (5 bases). V was clipped by 3 bases and J by 0 bases, with 15 bases between them. Germline V gene lookup returns CDR1 MDHEN and CDR2 SYDVKM. CDR3 length equals 16 residues. The CDR3 DNA is TGTGCCAGCAGTTTCTCGGACAACCGTCACTCCTACGAGCAGTACTTC. The encoded protein is CASSFSDNRHSYEQYF.

As concerns this clone: Sequence at one end of the junction differs from germline and may be a read error. The rearrangement links TRBV7-9 to TRBJ1-4, with 7 positions matching TRBD1. CDR1 and CDR2 from the germline V gene are SEHNR and FQNEAQ (reference sequence). The CDR3 has 15 amino acids. Here the CDR3 DNA reads TGTGCCAGCAGTTTAGGAGGGGGCTATAATGAAAAACTGTTTTTT. Amino acid sequence: CASSLGGGYNEKLFF.

This chain connects TRBV5-6 to TRBJ2-4, with D possibly TRBD2 on 6 matching bases. The CDR3 totals 16 residues. CDR1 is SGHDT and CDR2 is YYEEEE in the germline V gene. V was pared by 2 bases and J by 0 bases, with 12 bases between. CDR3 bases: TGTGCCAGCAGCTTCCGGGGGAATCTAGCCAAAAACATTCAGTACTTC. Translated, it gives CASSFRGNLAKNIQYF.

The V gene is TRBV30, the J gene TRBJ2-7; tentatively, D is TRBD2 (5 bases). Deletions cut 3 bases from V and 3 bases from J, with 15 bases between. Germline V CDR1 and CDR2: GTSNPN, SVGIG (reference sequence). The length of the CDR3 is 14 residues. CDR3 protein: CAWRRAGAGYEQYF. The CDR3 DNA reads as TGTGCCTGGAGAAGGGCGGGCGCCGGCTACGAGCAGTACTTC.

V and J are TRBV6-1 and TRBJ2-3; no firm D call. The germline V and J ends were trimmed by 2 bases and 4 bases, with 7 bases remaining between them. Germline CDR1 reads MNHNS; CDR2 reads SASEGT. This CDR3 contains 13 residues. DNA for the CDR3: TGTGCCAGCAGTGAATTGCGGCCAGATACGCAGTATTTT. It translates to CASSELRPDTQYF.

The rearrangement links TRBV5-4 to TRBJ1-1; 10 bases agree with TRBD1. Per the germline V gene, CDR1 is SGHNT and CDR2 is YYREEE (reference sequence). V shed 2 bases, J shed 1 base, and the junction held 8 bases outside the gene matches. This CDR3 has 17 residues. CDR3 sequence: CASSFTDRGHQNTEAFF. Written as DNA, the CDR3 is TGTGCCAGCAGCTTCACCGACAGGGGGCATCAGAACACTGAAGCTTTCTTT. Filled out from reference TRBV5-4 and TRBJ1-1, the complete variable domain reads ETGVTQSPTHLIKTRGQQVTLRCSSQSGHNTVSWYQQALGQGPQFIFQYYREEENGRGNFPPRFSGLQFPNYSSELNVNALELDDSALYLCASSFTDRGHQNTEAFFGQGTRLTVV.